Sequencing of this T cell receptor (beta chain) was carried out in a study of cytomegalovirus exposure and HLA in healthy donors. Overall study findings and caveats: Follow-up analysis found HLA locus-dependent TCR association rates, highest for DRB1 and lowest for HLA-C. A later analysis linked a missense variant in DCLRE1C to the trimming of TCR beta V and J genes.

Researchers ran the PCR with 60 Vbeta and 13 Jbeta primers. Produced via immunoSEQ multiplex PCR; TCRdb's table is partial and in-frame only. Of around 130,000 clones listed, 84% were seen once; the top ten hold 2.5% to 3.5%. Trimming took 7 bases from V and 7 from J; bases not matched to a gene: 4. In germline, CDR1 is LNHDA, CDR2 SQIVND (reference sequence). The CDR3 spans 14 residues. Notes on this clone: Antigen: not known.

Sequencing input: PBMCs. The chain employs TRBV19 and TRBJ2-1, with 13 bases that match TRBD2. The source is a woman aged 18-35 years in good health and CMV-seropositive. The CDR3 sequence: CASTTSGGLNEQFF. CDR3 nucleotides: TGTGCCAGTACGACTAGCGGGGGGCTGAATGAGCAGTTCTTC.